One and the same sample provided the 6 T cell receptor beta chains below, sequenced in a study of blood T cell repertoires in COVID-19. Here immunoSEQ multiplex PCR was the method, and the copy in TCRdb shows in-frame clones only, minus some. This sample carries 150,000 or so clones, roughly 84% of them seen once, and the ten largest clones take approximately 0.63%. The sequencing sample was made of peripheral blood. These receptors came from a man aged 55-75 years with COVID-19, enrolled during active disease.

This clone was counted a few times. CDR3 nucleotides: TGTGCCAGCAGTACCGGGACTAGCGCCAATGAGCAGTTCTTC. It encodes CASSTGTSANEQFF. The V gene is TRBV2, the J gene TRBJ2-1, with 10 bases identical to TRBD2. Germline V CDR1 and CDR2: SNHLY, FYNNEI. The CDR3 spans 14 residues. With V trimmed by 5 bases and J by 6 bases, 4 bases remained unmatched.

This chain uses TRBV5-6 with TRBJ2-4; a weak D match, TRBD2 (5 bases). This CDR3 comprises 13 residues. Trimming took 0 bases from V and 7 from J, leaving 8 bases between them. Germline CDR1 is SGHDT and CDR2 is YYEEEE. The CDR3 sequence is CASSLAEGNIQYF. The CDR3 DNA reads as TGTGCCAGCAGCTTGGCCGAGGGTAACATTCAGTACTTC. Together with reference TRBV5-6 and TRBJ2-4, the CDR3 gives the full variable domain: DAGVTQSPTHLIKTRGQQVTLRCSPKSGHDTVSWYQQALGQGPQFIFQYYEEEERQRGNFPDRFSGHQFPNYSSELNVNALLLGDSALYLCASSLAEGNIQYFGAGTRLSVL.

V gene TRBV27 combines with J gene TRBJ1-6, with D possibly being TRBD1 (5 bases). This CDR3 region has 15 residues. The germline V gene has CDR1 MNHEY and CDR2 SMNVEV (reference sequence). V was pared by 6 bases and J by 4 bases, with 13 bases between. In DNA form, the CDR3 reads TGTGCCAGCAGGACATCGGGACTTTATAATTCACCCCTCCACTTT. Translated: CASRTSGLYNSPLHF.

This clone was seen only a few times. The chain uses TRBV29-1 and TRBJ1-1; possible D gene TRBD1, 5 bases. V was pared by 3 bases and J by 6 bases, with 14 bases between. CDR1 is SQVTM and CDR2 is ANQGSEA in the germline V gene. The CDR3 loop spans 13 amino acids. The CDR3 spells CSVEDQGQSEAFF. The CDR3 region has the DNA TGCAGCGTTGAGGATCAGGGTCAGTCTGAAGCTTTCTTT.

V usage is TRBV18 and J usage is TRBJ1-2, with 8 positions matching TRBD1. Trimming cost V 3 bases and J 4 bases; bases outside gene matches: 13. This CDR3 spans 17 amino acids. Germline CDR1 KGHSH, CDR2 LQKENI. CDR3 nucleotide sequence: TGTGCCAGCTCACCGGGACAGGTCCTAGTGGGGAGCTATGGCTACACCTTC. It codes for CASSPGQVLVGSYGYTF.

The V and J genes are TRBV11-3 and TRBJ1-1; D is unresolved. Germline CDR1 reads SGHNT; CDR2 reads YENEEA. This CDR3 spans 16 amino acids. Trimming pared 0 bases from V and 5 bases from J, leaving 16 bases between. The CDR3 DNA reads as TGTGCCAGCAGCTTAGATTACGGCTCCCGGAGGACTGAAGCTTTCTTT. It is translated as CASSLDYGSRRTEAFF.